This T cell receptor beta chain was observed in a study of T cells in Graves' hyperthyroidism and ophthalmopathy. As for the study in general: Specimen type is peripheral blood, collected at initial diagnosis prior to any treatment.

V lost 8 bases to trimming and J lost 4 bases; unmatched junction nucleotides: 14. The CDR3 loop spans 16 amino acids. The germline V gene has CDR1 MNHEY and CDR2 SMNVEV (reference sequence). In its sample, this clonotype was seen a few times. The investigators amplified TCR beta CDR3 regions from RNA transcripts. Primed by the HTBI set, a first-round RT-PCR was run on the TCR CDR3. TCRdb re-called the multiplex PCR reads with MiXCR, one entry per CDR3 protein. The data show 600,000 or so distinct CDR3 sequences, about 14% seen once. On the basis of clinical symptoms, serum thyroxine and TRAb, thyroid ultrasound and orbital computed tomography, diagnoses were made.

V usage is TRBV27 and J usage is TRBJ2-1; 7 bases line up with TRBD2. Source material: blood. The origin of this receptor is a woman aged 50 to 60 with Graves' ophthalmopathy. CDR3 sequence (DNA): TGTGCCAGCTGCATTCAAGGGACTAAACTATACAATGAGCAGTTCTTC. It yields the protein CASCIQGTKLYNEQFF.